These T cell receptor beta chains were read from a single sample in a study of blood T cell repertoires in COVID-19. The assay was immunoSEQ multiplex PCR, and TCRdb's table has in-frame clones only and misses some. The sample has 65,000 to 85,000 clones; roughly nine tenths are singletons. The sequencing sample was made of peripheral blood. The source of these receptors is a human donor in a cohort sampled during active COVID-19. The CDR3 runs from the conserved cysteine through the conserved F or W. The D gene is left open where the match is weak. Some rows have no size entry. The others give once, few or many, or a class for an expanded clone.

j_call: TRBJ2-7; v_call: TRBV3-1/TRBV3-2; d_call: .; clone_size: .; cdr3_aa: CASSRGGGVVEQYF; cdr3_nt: TGTGCCAGCAGTCGTGGTGGAGGGGTGGTAGAGCAGTACTTC
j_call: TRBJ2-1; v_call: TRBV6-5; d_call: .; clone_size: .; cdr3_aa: CASRDGVNEQFF; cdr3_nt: TGTGCCAGCAGGGACGGGGTCAATGAGCAGTTCTTC
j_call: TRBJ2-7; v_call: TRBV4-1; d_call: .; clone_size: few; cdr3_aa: CASSQDRQGTYEQYF; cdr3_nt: TGCGCCAGCAGCCAAGATCGTCAGGGGACCTACGAGCAGTACTTC
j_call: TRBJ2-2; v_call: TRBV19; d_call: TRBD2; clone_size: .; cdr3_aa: CASKKEELAGNTGELFF; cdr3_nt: TGTGCCAGTAAAAAAGAGGAACTAGCGGGAAATACCGGGGAGCTGTTTTTT
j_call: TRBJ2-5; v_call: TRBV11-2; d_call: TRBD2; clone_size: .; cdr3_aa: CASSLVRGGRQETQYF; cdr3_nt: TGTGCCAGCAGCTTAGTTCGGGGGGGAAGACAAGAGACCCAGTACTTC
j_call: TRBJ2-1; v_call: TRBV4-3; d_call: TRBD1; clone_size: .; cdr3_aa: CASSHTGVNEQFF; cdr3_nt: TGCGCCAGCAGCCATACAGGGGTCAATGAGCAGTTCTTC
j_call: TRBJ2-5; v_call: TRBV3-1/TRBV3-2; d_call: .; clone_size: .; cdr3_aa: CASSQERAKETQYF; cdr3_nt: TGTGCCAGCAGCCAAGAGCGGGCTAAAGAGACCCAGTACTTC
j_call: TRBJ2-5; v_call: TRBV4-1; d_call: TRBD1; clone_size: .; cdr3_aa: CASSAGQGEETQYF; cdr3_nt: TGCGCCAGCAGCGCGGGACAGGGGGAAGAGACCCAGTACTTC
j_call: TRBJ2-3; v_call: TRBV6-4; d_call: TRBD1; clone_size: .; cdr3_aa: CASSERDRGTDTQYF; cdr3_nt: TGTGCCAGCAGCGAGAGGGACAGAGGCACAGATACGCAGTATTTT
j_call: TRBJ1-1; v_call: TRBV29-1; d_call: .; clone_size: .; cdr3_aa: CSVEGWTSGTEAFF; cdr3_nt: TGCAGCGTTGAAGGCTGGACTTCCGGCACTGAAGCTTTCTTT
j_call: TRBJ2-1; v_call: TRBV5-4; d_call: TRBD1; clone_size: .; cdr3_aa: CASSVDRGRNEQFF; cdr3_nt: TGTGCCAGCAGCGTGGACAGGGGGAGAAATGAGCAGTTCTTC
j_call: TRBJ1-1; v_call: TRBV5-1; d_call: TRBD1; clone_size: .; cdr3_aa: CASSSRDRAFF; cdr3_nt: TGCGCCAGCAGCTCCCGGGACAGGGCTTTCTTT
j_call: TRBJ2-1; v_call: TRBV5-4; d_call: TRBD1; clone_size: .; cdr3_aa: CASSLRTGDYNEQFF; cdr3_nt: TGTGCCAGCAGCCTACGGACAGGGGATTACAATGAGCAGTTCTTC
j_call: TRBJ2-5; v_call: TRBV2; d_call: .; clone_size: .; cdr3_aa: CASSGVGQETQYF; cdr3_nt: TGTGCCAGCAGTGGAGTTGGCCAAGAGACCCAGTACTTC
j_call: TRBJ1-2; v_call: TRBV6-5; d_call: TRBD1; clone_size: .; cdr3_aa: CASAQGGYGYTF; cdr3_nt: TGTGCCAGCGCTCAGGGGGGCTATGGCTACACCTTC
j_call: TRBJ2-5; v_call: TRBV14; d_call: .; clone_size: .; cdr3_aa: CASSLTRGTQYF; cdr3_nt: TGTGCCAGCAGCCTGACACGTGGGACCCAGTACTTC
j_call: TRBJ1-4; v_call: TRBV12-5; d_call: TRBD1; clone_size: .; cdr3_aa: CASGSRGRTNEKLFF; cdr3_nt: TGTGCTAGTGGTTCAAGGGGGCGGACTAATGAAAAACTGTTTTTT
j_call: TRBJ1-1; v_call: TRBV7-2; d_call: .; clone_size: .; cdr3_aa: CASSQNMNTEAFF; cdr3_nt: TGTGCCAGCAGCCAAAACATGAACACTGAAGCTTTCTTT
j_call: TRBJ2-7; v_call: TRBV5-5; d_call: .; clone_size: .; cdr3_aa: CASSFGRPISYEQYF; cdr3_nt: TGTGCCAGCAGCTTCGGCAGGCCGATCTCCTACGAGCAGTACTTC
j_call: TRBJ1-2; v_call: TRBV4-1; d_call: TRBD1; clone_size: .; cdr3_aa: CASSQVRDRGSDYGYTF; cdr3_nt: TGCGCCAGCAGCCAAGTGAGGGACAGGGGATCCGACTATGGCTACACCTTC
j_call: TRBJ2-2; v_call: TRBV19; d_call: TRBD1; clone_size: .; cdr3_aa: CASSISGSLQGIRELFF; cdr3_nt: TGTGCCAGTAGTATATCCGGTAGTTTACAGGGGATACGGGAGCTGTTTTTT
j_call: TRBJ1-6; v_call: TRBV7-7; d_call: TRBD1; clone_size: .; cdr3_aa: CASSIGTGGNSPLHF; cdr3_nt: TGTGCCAGCAGCATTGGGACAGGGGGTAATTCACCCCTCCACTTT